This section outlines one T cell receptor (beta chain) sequence together with its context. Data came from immunoSEQ multiplex PCR; TCRdb stores just in-frame clones and leaves some out. The data contain over 200,000 clones, about 84% of them singletons. The V end lost 4 bases, the J end lost 7 bases, and 18 bases lay between the germline ends. From germline, CDR1 is SEHNR and CDR2 FQNEAQ (reference sequence). CDR3 size: 15 residues. The sample originates from a study of blood T cell repertoires in COVID-19. The sample was PBMCs or T cells enriched from blood (not recorded which). This clonotype originated in a man in his 60s who had recovered from COVID-19. The V call is TRBV7-9, the J call TRBJ2-3; D is possibly TRBD1 (6 bases). The CDR3 is CASSSDSLGAYTQYF. CDR3 sequence (DNA): TGTGCCAGCAGCTCAGATTCGCTGGGGGCCTATACGCAGTATTTT. The full variable domain, its missing parts supplied by reference TRBV7-9 and TRBJ2-3, is DTGVSQNPRHKITKRGQNVTFRCDPISEHNRLYWYRQTLGQGPEFLTYFQNEAQLEKSRLLSDRFSAERPKGSFSTLEIQRTEQGDSAMYLCASSSDSLGAYTQYFGPGTRLTVL.